This T cell receptor (beta chain) derives from a study of cytomegalovirus exposure and HLA in healthy donors. The CDR3 runs 18 residues. Germline assignment: CDR1 LNHDA and CDR2 SQIVND (reference sequence). V shed 6 bases and J 0 bases; nucleotides not matched to a gene: 7. The PCR had 60 Vbeta and 13 Jbeta primers. Measured with immunoSEQ multiplex PCR; TCRdb has only the in-frame clones, and not every one. The sample holds about 160,000 clones; around 83% are singletons and the top ten take roughly 6.7%. The TCR sequence derives from a man aged 45 to 65 in good health and CMV-seropositive. Sequencing was performed on PBMCs. The V and J genes are TRBV19 and TRBJ2-6, with 11 nucleotides matching TRBD1. CDR3: CASSTRTGGLSGANVLTF. CDR3 sequence (DNA): TGTGCCAGTAGCACTCGGACAGGGGGCCTCTCTGGGGCCAACGTCCTGACTTTC.